The 19 T cell receptor beta chains reported below all come from one sample, sequenced in a study of blood T cell repertoires in COVID-19. Profiled with immunoSEQ multiplex PCR; TCRdb holds only in-frame clones, not every one. Among around 180,000 clones listed, 80% were seen once. Sequencing was performed on peripheral blood. The source of these receptors is a man aged 70-80 years with active or convalescent COVID-19.

The chain combines TRBV4-2 with TRBJ2-1; 9 bases align to TRBD1. The V gene end was trimmed by 3 bases and the J gene end by 8 bases; junction bases not matched to a gene: 8. Looked up from germline, CDR1 is LGHNA and CDR2 is YNFKEQ. This CDR3 has 15 residues. The CDR3 DNA reads TGTGCCAGCAGCCAGGGGGACAGGGAAGGGTATGAGCAGTTCTTC. It encodes CASSQGDREGYEQFF.

The genes are TRBV6-5 and TRBJ2-2; 10 bases fit TRBD2. The trim removed 6 bases at V and 6 bases at J, leaving 7 bases unmatched. The CDR3 length is 15 residues. Germline lookup yields CDR1 MNHEY and CDR2 SVGAGI. The CDR3 nucleotides read TGTGCCAGCAGAGGGCTAGCGGGAGTCTCCGGGGAGCTGTTTTTT. This encodes CASRGLAGVSGELFF.

The chain joins TRBV7-8 to TRBJ1-6; D is undetermined. The length of the CDR3 is 15 residues. Per the germline V gene, CDR1 is SGHVS and CDR2 is FQNEAQ. The V and J ends lost 1 base and 6 bases respectively, with 10 bases between them. The chain's CDR3 is CASSLELHRNSPLHF. The CDR3 nucleotides are TGTGCCAGCAGCTTAGAATTACACCGTAATTCACCCCTCCACTTT.

This chain connects TRBV3-1 (or the pseudogene TRBV3-2) to TRBJ2-7; D is undetermined. The germline V gene encodes CDR1 LGHDT and CDR2 YNNKEL (reference sequence). The CDR3 consists of 15 residues. The V end was cut by 0 bases, the J end by 4 bases, with 13 bases between. CDR3 protein: CASSQDYVQNYEQYF. The DNA for the CDR3 is TGTGCCAGCAGCCAAGATTATGTCCAGAATTACGAGCAGTACTTC.

The rearrangement links TRBV27 to TRBJ2-1, with D perhaps TRBD2 (5 bases). The CDR3 runs 14 residues. Germline CDR1 and CDR2: MNHEY and SMNVEV (reference sequence). V dropped 3 bases and J dropped 8 bases, with 14 bases sitting between them. In DNA form, the CDR3 reads TGTGCCAGCAGTTTTTCCCGGGATAGCTATGAGCAGTTCTTC. This translates into CASSFSRDSYEQFF.

The V call is TRBV2, the J call TRBJ2-1; D is possibly TRBD1 (5 bases). Trimming cost V 4 bases and J 12 bases, with 13 bases left between them. The length of the CDR3 is 12 residues. The germline V gene has CDR1 SNHLY and CDR2 FYNNEI. CDR3 in amino acids: CASSANRIGQFF. The CDR3 nucleotides are TGTGCCAGCAGTGCCAACAGGATAGGGCAGTTCTTC.

The chain is built from TRBV11-3 and TRBJ2-1; TRBD2 agrees at 8 bases. The trim removed 5 bases at V and 7 bases at J, leaving 13 bases unmatched. This CDR3 region has 16 residues. Per germline, CDR1 SGHNT and CDR2 YENEEA. The CDR3: CASSPGRTSLGNEQFF. DNA for the CDR3: TGTGCCAGCAGCCCAGGTCGGACTAGCCTGGGGAATGAGCAGTTCTTC.

J is TRBJ1-1 and V is TRBV18; D gene uncertain. CDR1 KGHSH and CDR2 LQKENI come from the germline V gene. Between the trimmed V and J ends, which lost 6 bases and 5 bases, there was a span of 16 bases. The CDR3 length is 14 residues. For the CDR3, the DNA is TGTGCCAGCTCCCCGGCAGGAGGGATGACTGAAGCTTTCTTT. It yields the protein CASSPAGGMTEAFF.

CDR3: CASSPRAGVNTGELFF. The CDR3 DNA reads TGTGCCAGCAGCCCCCGAGCGGGGGTGAACACCGGGGAGCTGTTTTTT. The chain combines TRBV7-2 with TRBJ2-2, with TRBD2 matching 8 bases. The CDR3 contains 16 residues. Trimming took 5 bases from V and 1 from J; bases not matched to a gene: 6. CDR1 SGHTA and CDR2 FQGNSA come from the germline V gene. The full variable domain, rest sourced from reference TRBV7-2 and TRBJ2-2, is GAGVSQSPSNKVTEKGKDVELRCDPISGHTALYWYRQSLGQGLEFLIYFQGNSAPDKSGLPSDRFSAERTGGSVSTLTIQRTQQEDSAVYLCASSPRAGVNTGELFFGEGSRLTVL.

This clone has just a few counts. The V gene is TRBV6-5, the J gene TRBJ1-1; weak D call: TRBD1 (5 bases). The CDR3 is made up of 14 amino acids. Germline assignment: CDR1 MNHEY and CDR2 SVGAGI. V was clipped by 2 bases and J by 7 bases, with 14 bases between them. The CDR3 reads CASSYGSGSGEAFF. The CDR3 DNA reads TGTGCCAGCAGTTACGGGTCAGGGTCAGGTGAAGCTTTCTTT.

This clone was counted at least ten times. J is TRBJ2-3 and V is TRBV18, with TRBD1 as a possible D gene (5 bases). The CDR3 spans 17 residues. The V and J ends lost 3 bases and 5 bases respectively, with 21 bases between them. Germline V lookup: CDR1 KGHSH, CDR2 LQKENI. The DNA for the CDR3 is TGTGCCAGCTCACCGTTATCGGGCAGGGCCCCAGAAGATACGCAGTATTTT. Translated, it gives CASSPLSGRAPEDTQYF.

The chain uses TRBV29-1 and TRBJ2-7; tentative D call: TRBD1 (6 bases). The CDR3 is 14 amino acids. CDR1 and CDR2 (germline): SQVTM, ANQGSEA. Trimming took off 6 bases at V and 1 base at J, with 16 bases between the two ends. CDR3 sequence (DNA): TGCAGCGTAAAGGGGACACCTGAGTCCTACGAGCAGTACTTC. Translated: CSVKGTPESYEQYF.

The chain is built from TRBV4-3 and TRBJ1-4; D remains unclear. CDR3 length: 12 amino acids. Trimming stripped 0 bases from V and 10 bases from J, with 6 bases between. Germline V gives CDR1 LGHNA, CDR2 YSLEER. CDR3 residues: CASSQDLGKLFF. The CDR3 coding sequence is TGCGCCAGCAGCCAAGATCTCGGAAAACTGTTTTTT.

The genes are TRBV7-9 and TRBJ2-1, with D possibly being TRBD1 (5 bases). The CDR3 has 15 amino acids. Trimming removed 1 base at V and 1 base at J, with 8 bases between. Per the germline V gene, CDR1 is SEHNR and CDR2 is FQNEAQ (reference sequence). DNA for the CDR3: TGTGCCAGCAGCTTAGAATCAGGGTCCTACAATGAGCAGTTCTTC. This encodes CASSLESGSYNEQFF.

This clone was counted only a few times. This rearrangement joins TRBV12-3 or TRBV12-4 to TRBJ2-7; D gene ambiguous. Trimming pared 0 bases from V and 1 base from J, leaving 4 bases between. CDR3 length: 13 residues. The CDR3 loop reads CASSLAQSYEQYF. In DNA, the CDR3 is TGTGCCAGCAGTTTAGCACAATCCTACGAGCAGTACTTC.

The V call is TRBV7-2, the J call TRBJ1-4, with D possibly TRBD1 on 5 matching bases. V was trimmed by 3 bases and J by 3 bases, leaving 8 bases between them. The CDR3 loop spans 14 amino acids. Germline CDR1 reads SGHTA; CDR2 reads FQGNSA. The CDR3 region is CASSFWGANEKLFF. In nucleotides, the CDR3 is TGTGCCAGCAGCTTTTGGGGGGCTAATGAAAAACTGTTTTTT.

This chain joins TRBV7-2 and TRBJ1-4; 8 nucleotides match TRBD1. The length of the CDR3 is 15 residues. Germline trimming cut 5 bases from V and 8 bases from J; bases unmatched to any gene: 10. CDR1 SGHTA and CDR2 FQGNSA come from the germline V gene. This CDR3 reads CASSQTRSGGEKLFF. Written as DNA, the CDR3 is TGTGCCAGCAGCCAAACCCGGTCAGGGGGCGAAAAACTGTTTTTT.

This clone was counted a single time. The V call is TRBV6-5, the J call TRBJ2-2; TRBD2 matches at 10 bases. Germline CDR1 and CDR2: MNHEY and SVGAGI. J gave up 9 bases and V 3 bases, and 7 bases lay outside the gene matches. This CDR3 spans 15 amino acids. In DNA form, the CDR3 reads TGTGCCAGCAGTTATGTCCTAGCGGGAGATCGGGAGCTGTTTTTT. Translated, it gives CASSYVLAGDRELFF.

Note on this clone: The junction departs from the called germline gene at one end, perhaps through a read error. The CDR3 reads CASSRGLAGGCHF. In DNA form, the CDR3 reads TGTGCCAGCAGCCGGGGACTAGCGGGGGGGTGTCACTTC. V gene TRBV7-8 combines with J gene TRBJ2-4, with TRBD2 matching over 16 bases. Germline V lookup: CDR1 SGHVS, CDR2 FQNEAQ. The CDR3 is 13 residues long.